This T cell receptor (beta chain) comes out of a study of T cells in narcolepsy (dated by TCRdb to 2016 to 2019). Regarding the research as a whole: Patients with narcolepsy type 1 or type 2 (NT1, NT2) were enrolled in the study together with healthy control donors. The study used TCR Vbeta sequencing to track clonotypes in blood and CSF while looking for autoreactive T cells in narcolepsy patients that target self-antigens of hypocretin neurons (hypocretin, TRIB2). General study outcomes and caveats: No sequences matching autoreactive T cell clones were contained in some blood memory CD4+ repertoires from patients and controls. According to the report, autoreactive clonotypes were detected serially in the blood of the same patients and of different patients, but not in healthy controls. HCRT-specific and TRIB2-specific autoreactive clonotypes were highlighted in plots that compared CD4+ T cell clonotypes in CSF versus blood from the same patient. Numbers of sequenced blood memory CD4+ clonotypes were comparable, with averages of about 39,494 in patients and fewer than 35,000 in controls.

Cut back by 0 bases and 4 bases, the V and J ends lie 15 bases apart. The CDR3 goes from the cysteine to the phenylalanine over 15 residues. The retained sequence is limited to the CDR3, 45 bases, with the frame set at the first base. CDR1 and CDR2 were assigned from the germline V gene as SQVTM and ANQGSEA. Libraries were constructed by the immunoSEQ multiplex PCR assay. Held by TCRdb, this immuneACCESS table contains in-frame sequences only and omits some clones. Under half of the omission traces to an unresolved V gene where checked; the cause of the rest is unknown. The sample records 20,000 to 30,000 clones, about four fifths of which are singletons. 0.71% of the sample rests with the top ten. On this clone itself: Its cognate antigen has yet to be identified. It has no much larger one-base neighbor in the sample; base qualities were not kept.

For TCR Vbeta sequencing, memory CD4+ T cells were sorted ex vivo from the peripheral blood of narcolepsy patients and healthy controls. The chain was built from TRBV29-1 and TRBJ1-1, with the D gene too uncertain to name. The sequenced material came from CD45RA- memory CD4+ T cells from PBMCs. This specimen's cell subset or site label, per the study, means: memory T cells sorted ex vivo from peripheral blood. This clonotype was sampled from a human donor with narcolepsy. The DNA reads TGCAGCGTTGAAGATGGCCCCGATCGGAGCACTGAAGCTTTCTTT. This translates into CSVEDGPDRSTEAFF. The entire variable domain, with the stretches around the CDR3 drawn from the reference TRBV29-1 and TRBJ1-1 proteins, is SAVISQKPSRDICQRGTSLTIQCQVDSQVTMMFWYRQQPGQSLTLIATANQGSEATYESGFVIDKFPISRPNLTFSTLTVSNMSPEDSSIYLCSVEDGPDRSTEAFFGQGTRLTVV.